This entry lists 17 T cell receptor beta chains sequenced from one sample in a study of blood T cells in healthy people across ages. Using a J-beta primer mix together with a sample-barcoded 5' primer, a second PCR was run for about 6 to 11 cycles. TCRdb re-called the 5' RACE reads through MiXCR, storing one row per CDR3 protein. In the table there are some 1.5 million distinct CDR3 sequences, under 55% of which are singletons. Sequenced input: blood. These receptors were taken from a woman aged 18-29 years in good health.

This chain uses TRBV4-3 with TRBJ1-2; no definite D call. The CDR3 sequence is 17 residues long. Germline V gene data show CDR1 as LGHNA and CDR2 as YSLEER. V dropped 1 base and J dropped 3 bases, with 18 bases sitting between them. CDR3 bases: TGCGCCAGCAGCCAAGTGGAGCGGGCCCTTAGGTACTATGGCTACACCTTC. Its protein product is CASSQVERALRYYGYTF.

This clonotype has a handful of counts. The chain joins TRBV6-1 to TRBJ2-4, with 9 bases lining up with TRBD1. V shed 0 bases and J 15 bases; nucleotides not matched to a gene: 6. This CDR3 spans 13 amino acids. The V gene's germline CDR1 is MNHNS and CDR2 SASEGT. The CDR3 spells CASSEARGDRAYF. In DNA, the CDR3 is TGTGCCAGCAGTGAAGCTAGGGGGGACAGGGCGTACTTC.

The genes are TRBV2 and TRBJ1-1, with 9 bases lining up with TRBD1. The CDR3 loop spans 14 amino acids. Germline lookup yields CDR1 SNHLY and CDR2 FYNNEI. V gave up 6 bases and J gave up 10 bases; unmatched junction bases: 12. The CDR3 DNA reads as TGTGCCAGCAGGCCCGGGACAGGGCTGTTTCTAGCTTTCTTT. The encoded protein is CASRPGTGLFLAFF.

This clonotype was observed a few times. The chain recombines TRBV7-2 with TRBJ1-4; D not resolved. Germline CDR1 and CDR2: SGHTA and FQGNSA. The V end lost 2 bases, the J end lost 6 bases, and 7 bases lay between the germline ends. The CDR3 contains 13 residues. CDR3 bases: TGTGCCAGCAGCTTATACGCATATGAAAAACTGTTTTTT. Its protein is CASSLYAYEKLFF. Based on the CDR3 plus reference TRBV7-2 and TRBJ1-4, the full variable domain is GAGVSQSPSNKVTEKGKDVELRCDPISGHTALYWYRQSLGQGLEFLIYFQGNSAPDKSGLPSDRFSAERTGGSVSTLTIQRTQQEDSAVYLCASSLYAYEKLFFGSGTQLSVL.

This clonotype was seen a handful of times. This chain links TRBV6-5 with TRBJ2-5; 8 nucleotides match TRBD1. CDR1 is MNHEY, CDR2 SVGAGI, per germline. With V trimmed by 4 bases and J by 4 bases, 5 bases remained unmatched. There are 14 residues in the CDR3. CDR3 in amino acids: CASSSTTGVETQYF. The CDR3 nucleotides read TGTGCCAGCAGTTCAACGACAGGGGTAGAGACCCAGTACTTC.

This sequence joins TRBV6-1 and TRBJ2-3, with D unclear. Trimming took off 1 base at V and 2 bases at J, with 10 bases between the two ends. Germline loops: CDR1 MNHNS, CDR2 SASEGT. The CDR3 is 15 amino acids. The CDR3 DNA is TGTGCCAGCAGTGAAGAGATCGGCAACACAGATACGCAGTATTTT. It encodes CASSEEIGNTDTQYF.

This clonotype appeared a single time. V and J are TRBV5-1 and TRBJ2-7, with a tentative D call TRBD1 (5 bases). CDR1 is SGHRS, CDR2 YFSETQ, per germline. V gave up 4 bases and J gave up 0 bases, with 14 bases separating them. The CDR3 loop spans 15 amino acids. The CDR3 is CASSTDSYLSYEQYF. Here the CDR3 DNA reads TGCGCCAGCAGCACCGACAGCTACCTCTCCTACGAGCAGTACTTC.

The chain links TRBV20-1 to TRBJ1-2; tentatively, D is TRBD1 (6 bases). The CDR3 is made up of 15 amino acids. Deletions cut 0 bases from V and 0 bases from J, with 11 bases between. Germline lookup yields CDR1 DFQATT and CDR2 SNEGSKA (reference sequence). The CDR3 DNA follows: TGCAGTGCTAGAGATCGAACAGGGTCTAACTATGGCTACACCTTC. This gives the protein CSARDRTGSNYGYTF.

Of note for this clonotype: Being one base from a much bigger clone, this may be a read error. This chain joins TRBV20-1 and TRBJ2-5; 10 bases map to TRBD2. The length of the CDR3 is 15 residues. J gave up 11 bases and V 6 bases, and 18 bases lay outside the gene matches. Germline lookup yields CDR1 DFQATT and CDR2 SNEGSKA (reference sequence). This CDR3 is CSARGLADYYNEQYF. CDR3 coding DNA: TGCAGTGCCCGCGGACTAGCGGATTACTACAATGAGCAGTACTTC.

The CDR3 sequence: CASSLTPDAGYGYTF. Here the CDR3 DNA reads TGTGCCAGCAGCCTAACCCCGGACGCCGGTTATGGCTACACCTTC. This sequence joins TRBV7-2 and TRBJ1-2; D unclear. The CDR3 totals 15 residues. V was pared by 5 bases and J by 5 bases, with 18 bases between. Germline values: CDR1 SGHTA, CDR2 FQGNSA.

A few counts support this clonotype. This chain uses TRBV6-1 with TRBJ2-1; 16 bases fit TRBD2. Unmatched junction bases numbered 6, after V lost 0 bases and J lost 4 bases. This CDR3 is 19 amino acids long. The germline CDR1 and CDR2 sequences are MNHNS and SASEGT. The CDR3 is CASSEAHGTSGRGYNEQFF. The DNA of the CDR3 is TGTGCCAGCAGTGAAGCGCATGGGACTAGCGGGAGGGGTTACAATGAGCAGTTCTTC.

The rearrangement uses TRBV11-1 and TRBJ2-2; D unresolved. Trimming removed 1 base from V and 0 bases from J, with 9 bases in between. Germline V gene sequence: CDR1 SGHAT, CDR2 FQDESV (reference sequence). The CDR3 has 16 residues. The CDR3 here is CASSLGRQANTGELFF. The CDR3 DNA reads TGTGCCAGCAGCTTAGGTCGGCAGGCGAACACCGGGGAGCTGTTTTTT.

The chain carries TRBV2 and TRBJ1-1; TRBD1 is a possible D gene (5 bases). The CDR3 spans 13 residues. CDR1 SNHLY and CDR2 FYNNEI come from the germline V gene. V gave up 7 bases and J gave up 5 bases, with 14 bases separating them. The CDR3 reads CASTASGLTEAFF. CDR3 sequence (DNA): TGTGCCAGCACCGCCTCGGGACTGACTGAAGCTTTCTTT.

This clonotype was counted a few times. The chain links TRBV10-3 to TRBJ1-2; no clear D gene. From germline, CDR1 is ENHRY and CDR2 SYGVKD. The CDR3 covers 14 residues. V was cut by 0 bases and J by 4 bases, with 9 bases left in between. As DNA, the CDR3 is TGTGCCATCAGTGAGTCGCGGGTGCCCTATGGCTACACCTTC. It yields the protein CAISESRVPYGYTF.

A note on this clonotype: This may be a read error: a much more frequent sequence differs by one nucleotide. The chain has TRBV29-1 and TRBJ2-5; the D gene is possibly TRBD2 (6 bases). CDR3 length: 14 residues. Germline CDR1 SQVTM, CDR2 ANQGSEA. Trimming removed 3 bases at V and 11 bases at J, with 22 bases between. Written as DNA, the CDR3 is TGCAGCGTTGACGGGGAGGACCTCTACAATGAGCAGTACTTC. It codes for CSVDGEDLYNEQYF.

This clonotype was picked up many times. The chain uses TRBV20-1 and TRBJ2-7; 8 nucleotides agree with TRBD2. J lost 3 bases, V lost 1 base, and 8 bases had no gene match. CDR1 DFQATT and CDR2 SNEGSKA come from the germline V gene (reference sequence). This CDR3 is built from 15 residues. CDR3 in DNA: TGCAGTGCTAGAGCCGATAGCGGGAATGGCTACGAGCAGTACTTC. Translating gives CSARADSGNGYEQYF.

The rearrangement joins TRBV30 to TRBJ2-5, with TRBD2 matching over 14 bases. The CDR3 contains 13 residues. The V gene's germline CDR1 is GTSNPN and CDR2 SVGIG (reference sequence). The junction had 8 bases not matched to a gene; V was cut back by 6 bases and J by 11 bases. The CDR3 bases are TGTGCCTGCGGGACTAGCGGGAGTAATGAGCAGTACTTC. It specifies CACGTSGSNEQYF.